This TCR beta chain was profiled in a study of PD-1 blockade in classical Hodgkin lymphoma. Study in general: Treatment was intravenous nivolumab, 3 mg/kg every 2 weeks, until progression. Study-wide findings and caveats: Baseline diversity in complete responders resembled that of newly diagnosed patients. Exclusion applied to patients who initiated nivolumab less than 1 year following ASCT. Relative to healthy donors, newly diagnosed patients reportedly had lower baseline TCR diversity, which was reported as lower still in relapsed/refractory patients.

As concerns this clone: Antigen unknown.

Germline V gene data show CDR1 as MNHEY and CDR2 as SMNVEV (reference sequence). V was cut by 5 bases and J by 1 base, with 8 bases left in between. CDR3 length: 13 amino acids. Sequenced by immunoSEQ multiplex PCR; TCRdb stores in-frame clones only, minus some. The table lists 64,000 or so clones, roughly 92% of them singletons, with around 8% in the top ten. The sample's time point: cycle 4 day 1 (C4D1), after less than 7 weeks of nivolumab. Every patient had relapsed following autologous stem cell transplantation, and cohorts differed in brentuximab vedotin exposure. This TCR came from a human donor with classical Hodgkin lymphoma. V usage is TRBV27 and J usage is TRBJ1-2; D remains unclear. Sample: peripheral blood mononuclear cells (PBMCs), taken before the fourth cycle of nivolumab. CDR3 residues: CASSPNSNYGYTF. DNA of the CDR3: TGTGCCAGCAGTCCGAACAGTAACTATGGCTACACCTTC.